Listed below are T cell receptor beta chains from one sample, sequenced in a study of metastatic and nonmetastatic thyroid tumors. Via MiXCR, TCRdb re-called the PCR reads. The sample holds approximately 31,000 clones; under 20% are singletons and the top ten take about 10%. The sequenced sample was blood. The receptors were gathered from a female donor with papillary thyroid cancer or a benign thyroid nodule (not recorded which). Some clones in this sample may be carry-over from other donors' samples. The CDR3 runs from the conserved cysteine through the conserved F or W. D genes are given only for firm matches. Some rows have no size entry. The others give once, few or many, or a class for an expanded clone.

many,TRBV11-2,TRBJ2-3,.,CASSKSGWETDTQYF,TGTGCCAGCAGCAAGTCCGGGTGGGAAACAGATACGCAGTATTTT
.,TRBV6-1,TRBJ2-2,.,CASIETNTGELFF,TGTGCCAGCATAGAAACAAACACCGGGGAGCTGTTTTTT
many,TRBV11-1,TRBJ2-3,TRBD1,CASSPQTGGTSDTQYF,TGTGCCAGCAGCCCCCAGACAGGGGGCACATCAGATACGCAGTATTTT
many,TRBV5-6,TRBJ1-1,.,CASSAIGTEAFF,TGTGCCAGCAGCGCAATCGGAACTGAAGCTTTCTTT
many,TRBV3-1,TRBJ2-1,.,CASSQDGGESYNEQFF,TGTGCCAGCAGCCAAGATGGCGGGGAGTCCTACAATGAGCAGTTCTTC
.,TRBV29-1,TRBJ1-1,.,CSVIPVPPDTEAFF,TGCAGCGTTATCCCTGTTCCCCCTGACACTGAAGCTTTCTTT
.,TRBV30,TRBJ1-1,.,CAWSVFGPTEAFF,TGTGCCTGGAGTGTGTTTGGTCCCACTGAAGCTTTCTTT
many,TRBV28,TRBJ2-1,.,CASSYSYNEQFF,TGTGCCAGCAGTTACAGTTACAATGAGCAGTTCTTC
once,TRBV5-1,TRBJ2-2,.,CASKTSSNTWELFF,TGCGCCAGCAAAACCTCCTCGAACACCTGGGAGCTGTTTTTT
few,TRBV24-1,TRBJ2-7,TRBD1,CATSDSPGQGVEEQYF,TGTGCCACCAGTGATTCTCCGGGACAGGGAGTGGAAGAGCAGTACTTC
many,TRBV10-1,TRBJ2-1,.,CASSDYANNEQFF,TGCGCCAGCAGTGACTATGCTAACAATGAGCAGTTCTTC
many,TRBV6-1,TRBJ2-3,TRBD2,CASSRWSGGSSDTQYF,TGTGCCAGCAGCCGATGGTCTGGCGGGAGTTCAGATACGCAGTATTTT
many,TRBV27,TRBJ1-2,.,CASSLVGLGGTLSDYGYTF,TGTGCCAGCAGTTTAGTTGGGCTGGGGGGGACCCTCTCTGACTATGGCTACACCTTC
many,TRBV6-1,TRBJ2-1,TRBD1,CASTRGQYNEQFF,TGTGCCAGCACCAGGGGGCAGTACAATGAGCAGTTCTTC
.,TRBV4-1,TRBJ2-7,TRBD2,CASSPPARGSRNEQYF,TGCGCCAGCAGCCCCCCGGCGCGCGGGAGTAGGAACGAGCAGTACTTC
many,TRBV7-9,TRBJ2-3,.,CASIEAGSYDTQYF,TGTGCCAGCATTGAGGCAGGGTCGTATGATACGCAGTATTTT
many,TRBV29-1,TRBJ1-1,.,CSVDHPQEAEAFF,TGCAGCGTCGACCACCCCCAGGAGGCTGAAGCTTTCTTT
many,TRBV18,TRBJ2-2,.,CASAWEDTGELFF,TGTGCCAGCGCCTGGGAGGACACCGGGGAGCTGTTTTTT
many,TRBV4-1,TRBJ2-4,.,CASSQGPAKNIQYF,TGCGCCAGCAGCCAAGGGCCAGCCAAAAACATTCAGTACTTC
many,TRBV19,TRBJ2-2,.,CASSRVGGTGELFF,TGTGCCAGTAGTCGCGTTGGTGGCACCGGGGAGCTGTTTTTT
.,TRBV5-1,TRBJ1-6,.,CASSPGTGTGMWNSPLQF,TGCGCCAGCAGCCCCGGAACCGGGACCGGTATGTGGAATTCACCCCTCCAATTT
.,TRBV5-1,TRBJ2-7,.,CASSPSFEIEQYF,TGCGCCAGCAGCCCGTCGTTTGAGATCGAGCAGTACTTC
many,TRBV7-3,TRBJ2-1,.,CASSLRGGKQFF,TGTGCCAGCAGCTTACGAGGGGGTAAGCAGTTCTTC
many,TRBV2,TRBJ2-7,.,CASRSQGPVDEQYF,TGCGCCAGCAGATCGCAGGGGCCCGTGGACGAGCAGTACTTC
many,TRBV30,TRBJ1-1,.,CAWSVKGLGDQRTEAFF,TGTGCCTGGAGTGTAAAGGGATTGGGGGATCAGCGCACTGAAGCTTTCTTT
.,TRBV7-9,TRBJ2-7,.,CASIPCGSYEQYF,TGTGCCAGCATCCCCTGTGGCTCCTACGAGCAGTACTTC
medium-sized,TRBV12-3/TRBV12-4,TRBJ2-7,TRBD2,CASSLAGEIYEQYF,TGTGCCAGTTCACTAGCGGGGGAAATCTACGAGCAGTACTTC
many,TRBV10-2,TRBJ2-2,TRBD2,CASSISGGANTGELFF,TGCGCCAGCTCTATTAGCGGGGGGGCGAACACCGGGGAGCTGTTTTTT
many,TRBV6-1,TRBJ2-6,.,CASRRRPSGANVLTF,TGTGCCAGCAGGCGCAGACCCTCTGGGGCCAACGTCCTGACTTTC
many,TRBV4-2,TRBJ2-1,TRBD1,CASSQEIWGQGHYNEQFF,TGTGCCAGCAGCCAAGAAATTTGGGGACAGGGACATTACAATGAGCAGTTCTTC
.,TRBV6-4,TRBJ2-2,TRBD1,CASSPDRGTGELFF,TGTGCCAGCAGTCCGGACAGGGGAACCGGGGAGCTGTTTTTT
few,TRBV12-3/TRBV12-4,TRBJ1-4,.,CASSLLRNNEKLFF,TGTGCCAGCAGTTTATTACGGAATAATGAAAAACTGTTTTTT
.,TRBV6-4,TRBJ2-1,.,CASSESETSHGQFF,TGTGCCAGCAGTGAATCGGAGACTTCGCATGGGCAGTTCTTC
.,TRBV7-9,TRBJ2-7,TRBD1,CASSYWDRGSHEQYF,TGTGCCAGCAGCTATTGGGACAGGGGATCCCACGAGCAGTACTTC
many,TRBV11-1,TRBJ2-1,.,CASSLAGPSYNEQFF,TGTGCCAGCAGCTTAGCGGGACCATCCTACAATGAGCAGTTCTTC
.,TRBV5-1,TRBJ1-3,TRBD1,CASSSGQVVGNTIYF,TGCGCCAGCAGCTCTGGACAGGTGGTCGGAAACACCATATATTTT
few,TRBV12-5,TRBJ2-3,.,CASGLESVTDTQYF,TGTGCTAGTGGTTTGGAAAGTGTCACAGATACGCAGTATTTT
many,TRBV7-9,TRBJ1-1,.,CASSLVNTEAFF,TGTGCCAGCAGCTTAGTGAACACTGAAGCTTTCTTT
many,TRBV20-1,TRBJ2-3,.,CSASRTDTQYF,TGCAGTGCTAGTCGTACAGATACGCAGTATTTT
many,TRBV7-9,TRBJ2-1,.,CASSLFRGSKFF,TGTGCCAGCAGCTTATTCAGGGGATCGAAGTTCTTC
many,TRBV28,TRBJ2-3,TRBD1,CASRGQGLRTDTQYF,TGTGCCAGCAGGGGACAGGGGCTACGCACAGATACGCAGTATTTT
.,TRBV11-1,TRBJ2-3,.,CASSPNPGARGTQYF,TGTGCCAGCAGCCCTAACCCGGGGGCGAGAGGTACGCAGTATTTT
few,TRBV2,TRBJ1-2,TRBD1,CVSSRDRGANYGYTF,TGTGTCAGCAGTCGCGACAGGGGGGCTAACTATGGCTACACCTTC
many,TRBV6-1,TRBJ1-1,TRBD1,CASRPGGGEAFF,TGTGCCAGCAGACCAGGGGGAGGTGAAGCTTTCTTT
many,TRBV11-2,TRBJ1-3,.,CASSLVRVAGNTIYF,TGTGCCAGCAGCTTAGTCAGGGTAGCTGGAAACACCATATATTTT
many,TRBV11-2,TRBJ2-2,.,CASFRTENTGELFF,TGTGCCAGCTTTAGGACAGAAAACACCGGGGAGCTGTTTTTT
many,TRBV4-2,TRBJ2-2,.,CASSPVDPTRTGELFF,TGTGCCAGCAGCCCCGTCGACCCAACCCGCACCGGGGAGCTGTTTTTT
.,TRBV7-2,TRBJ1-6,.,CASSRLTAPNSPLHF,TGTGCCAGCAGCCGACTGACCGCACCGAATTCACCCCTCCACTTT
many,TRBV18,TRBJ1-2,.,CASSPRTDNNYGYTF,TGTGCCAGCTCACCTCGGACAGACAATAACTATGGCTACACCTTC
many,TRBV2,TRBJ2-3,TRBD1,CASRRGHLSTDTQYF,TGTGCCAGCAGGAGGGGGCACCTTAGCACAGATACGCAGTATTTT